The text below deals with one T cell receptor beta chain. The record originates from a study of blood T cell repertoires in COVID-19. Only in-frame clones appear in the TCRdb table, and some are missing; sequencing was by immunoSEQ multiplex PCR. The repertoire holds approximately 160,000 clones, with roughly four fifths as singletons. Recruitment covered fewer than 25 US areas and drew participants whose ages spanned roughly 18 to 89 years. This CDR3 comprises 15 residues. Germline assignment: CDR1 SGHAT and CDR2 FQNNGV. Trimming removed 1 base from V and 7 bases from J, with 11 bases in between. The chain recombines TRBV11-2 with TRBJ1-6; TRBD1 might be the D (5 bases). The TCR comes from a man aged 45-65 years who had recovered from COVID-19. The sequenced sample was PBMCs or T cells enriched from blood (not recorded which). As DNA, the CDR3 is TGTGCCAGCAGCTTAGCCGGACAAGAGAATTCACCCCTCCACTTT. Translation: CASSLAGQENSPLHF. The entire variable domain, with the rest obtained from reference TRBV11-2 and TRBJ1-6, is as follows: EAGVAQSPRYKIIEKRQSVAFWCNPISGHATLYWYQQILGQGPKLLIQFQNNGVVDDSQLPKDRFSAERLKGVDSTLKIQPAKLEDSAVYLCASSLAGQENSPLHFGNGTRLTVT.